This passage covers 25 T cell receptor beta chains from one sample sequenced in a study of blood T cell repertoires in COVID-19. Data came from immunoSEQ multiplex PCR; TCRdb stores just in-frame clones and leaves some out. Of about 330,000 clones listed, roughly 87% are singletons. Sequenced material: PBMCs or T cells enriched from blood (not recorded which). All receptors derive from a woman aged 30 to 39 who had recovered from COVID-19.

The rearrangement links TRBV14 to TRBJ2-3; no firm D call. Per the germline V gene, CDR1 is SGHDN and CDR2 is FVKESK. This CDR3 region has 14 residues. With 4 bases removed from V and 6 bases from J, the gap between germline ends came to 14 bases. The CDR3 reads CASSPPLGMDTQYF. The CDR3 nucleotides are TGTGCCAGCAGCCCTCCTCTGGGCATGGATACGCAGTATTTT.

This rearrangement joins TRBV5-1 to TRBJ1-2, with TRBD1 matching over 10 bases. J was trimmed by 6 bases and V by 0 bases; bases with no gene match: 5. Germline V lookup: CDR1 SGHRS, CDR2 YFSETQ. The CDR3 spans 15 residues. The CDR3 coding sequence is TGCGCCAGCAGCTTGGCCTCTGGGACAGGGGATGGCTACACCTTC. Its translation: CASSLASGTGDGYTF.

The chain uses TRBV7-2 and TRBJ2-2; 9 nucleotides match TRBD1. Germline-derived CDR1 and CDR2 are SGHTA and FQGNSA. The CDR3 length is 15 residues. V dropped 6 bases and J dropped 2; count of bases not matched to a gene: 4. For the CDR3, the DNA is TGTGCCAGCAGGAAGGGACAGGGAAACACCGGGGAGCTGTTTTTT. Its protein product is CASRKGQGNTGELFF.

J is TRBJ1-2 and V is TRBV30; 10 bases line up with TRBD1. The CDR3 length is 14 residues. The J segment lost 8 bases and the V segment lost 5 bases, leaving 11 bases of the junction unmatched. The V gene's germline CDR1 is GTSNPN and CDR2 SVGIG (reference sequence). The CDR3 DNA reads as TGTGCCTGGCGGGACAGGGGATCCCCACAGGGCTACACCTTC. Translation: CAWRDRGSPQGYTF.

The chain links TRBV10-3 to TRBJ2-5; 7 bases map to TRBD1. The length of the CDR3 is 13 residues. The ends lost 10 bases at V and 1 base at J; junction bases unmatched: 6. Germline lookup yields CDR1 ENHRY and CDR2 SYGVKD. The CDR3 nucleotides are TGTGCCACCAGACAGGGTCCCCAAGAGACCCAGTACTTC. Residues: CATRQGPQETQYF.

V usage is TRBV7-9 and J usage is TRBJ1-3, with 12 bases fitting TRBD1. V was pared by 1 base and J by 0 bases, with 1 base of the junction left unmatched. Looked up from germline, CDR1 is SEHNR and CDR2 is FQNEAQ (reference sequence). This CDR3 has 17 amino acids. The CDR3 DNA sequence: TGTGCCAGCAGCTTAGGGGACAGGGGGCTCTCTGGAAACACCATATATTTT. This encodes CASSLGDRGLSGNTIYF.

This sequence joins TRBV25-1 and TRBJ2-2; TRBD2 aligns across 8 bases. V lost 3 bases to trimming and J lost 3 bases; unmatched junction nucleotides: 9. The length of the CDR3 is 17 residues. Germline V gene data show CDR1 as MGHDK and CDR2 as SYGVNS. CDR3 sequence reads: CASSDPPGGGYTGELFF. The CDR3 nucleotides read TGTGCCAGCAGTGATCCCCCGGGGGGGGGATACACCGGGGAGCTGTTTTTT.

CDR3 nucleotide sequence: TGTGCCAGCAGCCTGGGGGCCCCAGATACGCAGTATTTT. Translation: CASSLGAPDTQYF. The gene calls are TRBV9 and TRBJ2-3; tentatively, D is TRBD1 (6 bases). The germline V and J ends were trimmed by 4 bases and 4 bases, with 10 bases remaining between them. Looked up from germline, CDR1 is SGDLS and CDR2 is YYNGEE. This CDR3 is 13 amino acids long.

This chain connects TRBV7-9 to TRBJ1-5; D is perhaps TRBD1 (6 bases). The germline V and J ends were trimmed by 5 bases and 0 bases, with 17 bases remaining between them. The CDR3 is 17 residues long. Per germline, CDR1 SEHNR and CDR2 FQNEAQ (reference sequence). The CDR3 region has the DNA TGTGCCAGCAGCCCCCCTGGGGGCCAGTTTAGCAATCAGCCCCAGCATTTT. It yields the protein CASSPPGGQFSNQPQHF.

This chain links TRBV5-5 with TRBJ1-2, with 7 bases identical to TRBD1. CDR1 and CDR2 (germline): SGHKS, YYEKEE (reference sequence). Trimming cost V 6 bases and J 4 bases; bases outside gene matches: 18. The CDR3 is 17 residues long. The DNA of the CDR3 is TGTGCCAGCATCCCCACCCCGAGGGGGCGCGTCGCCTATGGCTACACCTTC. Amino acids: CASIPTPRGRVAYGYTF.

V and J are TRBV4-2 and TRBJ1-2; 9 nucleotides match TRBD1. Looked up from germline, CDR1 is LGHNA and CDR2 is YNFKEQ. The CDR3 is 16 residues long. V shed 3 bases and J 6 bases; nucleotides not matched to a gene: 11. CDR3 residues: CASSQPGQGNSDGYTF. Here the CDR3 DNA reads TGTGCCAGCAGCCAGCCGGGACAGGGCAATTCAGATGGCTACACCTTC.

This clone was seen once. The chain employs TRBV7-2 and TRBJ2-3; 9 bases agree with TRBD1. The V and J ends lost 3 bases and 3 bases, in that order; junction bases with no gene match: 7. Germline V gene data show CDR1 as SGHTA and CDR2 as FQGNSA. The CDR3 covers 16 residues. CDR3: CASSFPPGQGTDTQYF. In nucleotides, the CDR3 is TGTGCCAGCAGCTTTCCGCCGGGACAGGGTACAGATACGCAGTATTTT.

The rearrangement links TRBV6-5 to TRBJ2-5; 8 bases fit TRBD1. Germline CDR1 MNHEY, CDR2 SVGAGI. The CDR3 length is 14 residues. Trimming at V came to 0 bases and at J to 4 bases, leaving 1 base not matched to a gene. The CDR3 nucleotides read TGTGCCAGCAGTTACTCACAGGGGGGAGAGACCCAGTACTTC. Amino acid sequence: CASSYSQGGETQYF.

The genes are TRBV7-8 and TRBJ1-4; D uncertain. The CDR3 length is 17 residues. The V end was cut by 5 bases, the J end by 4 bases, with 20 bases between. Per the germline V gene, CDR1 is SGHVS and CDR2 is FQNEAQ. CDR3 residues: CASSLRLNSRFNEKLFF. The CDR3 bases are TGTGCCAGCAGCCTACGGTTGAACAGCAGATTTAATGAAAAACTGTTTTTT.

V usage is TRBV28 and J usage is TRBJ1-4; D might be TRBD1 (5 bases). Germline-derived CDR1 and CDR2 are MDHEN and SYDVKM. CDR3 length: 15 amino acids. The germline V and J ends were trimmed by 5 bases and 0 bases, with 10 bases remaining between them. CDR3 loop: CASSLTGATNEKLFF. The CDR3 DNA follows: TGTGCCAGCAGTCTAACAGGAGCAACTAATGAAAAACTGTTTTTT.

This chain uses TRBV7-2 with TRBJ2-3, with D perhaps matching TRBD2 (5 bases). The CDR3 loop spans 14 amino acids. V was shortened by 2 bases and J by 5 bases, with 11 bases between the two germline ends. From germline, CDR1 is SGHTA and CDR2 FQGNSA. The CDR3 region has the DNA TGTGCCAGCAGCTTAACACTAGACATAGATACGCAGTATTTT. Residues: CASSLTLDIDTQYF.

The chain is built from TRBV11-2 and TRBJ2-2; 13 nucleotides align to TRBD2. Per the germline V gene, CDR1 is SGHAT and CDR2 is FQNNGV. The CDR3 totals 16 residues. With 4 bases clipped from V and 9 bases from J, the junction kept 8 bases outside the gene matches. The CDR3 region has the DNA TGTGCCAGCAGCTCACTAGCGGGGGGGCTCAGGAGGGAGCTGTTTTTT. Translating it yields CASSSLAGGLRRELFF.

CDR3 in DNA: TGTGCCAGCAGCATACTAGCGGGGGCCCCAGTCGATACGCAGTATTTT. Translating it yields CASSILAGAPVDTQYF. The chain has TRBV11-2 and TRBJ2-3; 11 bases map to TRBD2. Per the germline V gene, CDR1 is SGHAT and CDR2 is FQNNGV. J gave up 6 bases and V 5 bases, and 10 bases lay outside the gene matches. The CDR3 is made up of 16 amino acids.

This clone was seen only once. The J gene is TRBJ1-6, the V gene TRBV7-2; no reliable D call. Deletions cut 2 bases from V and 0 bases from J, with 8 bases between. Germline V gives CDR1 SGHTA, CDR2 FQGNSA. This CDR3 has 16 residues. CDR3 coding DNA: TGTGCCAGCAGCTTATCGGGGAGCTCCTATAATTCACCCCTCCACTTT. This gives the protein CASSLSGSSYNSPLHF.

The chain links TRBV15 to TRBJ1-4; D is possibly TRBD1 (6 bases). V lost 6 bases and J 3 bases, leaving 11 bases between the germline ends. The CDR3 has 14 amino acids. CDR1 LNHNV and CDR2 YYDKDF come from the germline V gene (reference sequence). The CDR3 protein is CATRWDMSNEKLFF. CDR3 bases: TGTGCCACCAGGTGGGACATGTCTAATGAAAAACTGTTTTTT.

The V gene is TRBV11-2, the J gene TRBJ2-1; TRBD2 matches 9 bases. The CDR3 sequence is 15 residues long. Germline assignment: CDR1 SGHAT and CDR2 FQNNGV. The V and J ends lost 5 bases and 7 bases, in that order; junction bases with no gene match: 9. The CDR3 loop reads CASSPSRGGANEQFF. The CDR3 coding sequence is TGTGCCAGCAGCCCGTCGCGCGGGGGGGCTAATGAGCAGTTCTTC.

The chain's CDR3 is CASSLDLQGALAKNIQYF. The CDR3 bases are TGTGCCAGCAGCTTAGATTTACAGGGGGCCTTAGCCAAAAACATTCAGTACTTC. This chain uses TRBV7-6 with TRBJ2-4, with 9 nucleotides matching TRBD1. Looked up from germline, CDR1 is SGHVS and CDR2 is FNYEAQ. This CDR3 region has 18 residues. After removal of 1 base from V and 0 bases from J, the junction contained 7 bases not matched to a gene.

This chain uses TRBV5-4 with TRBJ2-2; the match to TRBD1 covers 7 bases. Germline V CDR1 and CDR2: SGHNT, YYREEE (reference sequence). CDR3 length: 16 residues. The V and J ends lost 3 bases and 7 bases, in that order; junction bases with no gene match: 12. The CDR3 DNA is TGTGCCAGCAGCTCCCCCCCACAGGGGAGTGGCGGGGAGCTGTTTTTT. Amino acid sequence: CASSSPPQGSGGELFF.

This clone was counted only a few times. CDR3 DNA sequence: TGTGCCAGCAGTTTATATGGGACAGGGTCTTCTGGAAACACCATATATTTT. Encoded protein: CASSLYGTGSSGNTIYF. This sequence joins TRBV6-2 or TRBV6-3 and TRBJ1-3, with 9 bases identical to TRBD1. The ends lost 4 bases at V and 1 base at J; junction bases unmatched: 8. The CDR3 spans 17 residues. In germline, CDR1 is MNHEY, CDR2 SVGEGT.

The chain joins TRBV28 to TRBJ1-2, with D perhaps TRBD1 (5 bases). V lost 6 bases, J lost 6 bases, and 17 bases lay in between. Germline CDR1 and CDR2: MDHEN and SYDVKM. This CDR3 contains 14 residues. DNA for the CDR3: TGTGCCAGCAGGTTTTCCTCGTCACAGGATGGCTACACCTTC. This codes for CASRFSSSQDGYTF.